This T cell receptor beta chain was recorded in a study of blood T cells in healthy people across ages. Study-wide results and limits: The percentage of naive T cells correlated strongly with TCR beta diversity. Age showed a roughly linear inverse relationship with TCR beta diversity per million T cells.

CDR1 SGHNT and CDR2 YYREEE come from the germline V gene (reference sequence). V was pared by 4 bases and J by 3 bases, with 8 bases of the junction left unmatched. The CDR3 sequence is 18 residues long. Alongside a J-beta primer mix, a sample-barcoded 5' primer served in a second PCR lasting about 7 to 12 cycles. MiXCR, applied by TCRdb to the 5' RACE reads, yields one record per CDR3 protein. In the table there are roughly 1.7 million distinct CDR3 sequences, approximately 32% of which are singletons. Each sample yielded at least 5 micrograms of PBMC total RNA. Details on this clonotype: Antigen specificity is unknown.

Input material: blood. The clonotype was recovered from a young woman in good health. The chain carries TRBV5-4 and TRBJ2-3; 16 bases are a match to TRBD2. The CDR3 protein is CASSPPGTSGGATDTQYF. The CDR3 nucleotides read TGTGCCAGCAGCCCCCCCGGGACTAGCGGGGGGGCAACAGATACGCAGTATTTT.